The source of this TCR beta chain is a study of CD4+ T cells in melanoma. This clone was seen a handful of times. No antigen is known for it. The data were produced by immunoSEQ multiplex PCR, yet TCRdb's version contains in-frame clones alone and is incomplete. There are fewer than 150,000 clones in the sample; 80% to 95% occur only once, and less than 2% lies in the top ten. Trimming took off 5 bases at V and 5 bases at J, with 12 bases between the two ends. The germline V gene has CDR1 SEHNR and CDR2 FQNEAQ (reference sequence). This CDR3 region has 13 residues. Findings and caveats of the study: CD8+ T cell, macrophage and B cell function reportedly correlated with neoantigen-specific CD4+ T cells. In melanoma, neoantigen-specific CD4+ T cells reportedly differed in differentiation state.

This TCR derives from a human donor with melanoma. V is TRBV7-9 and J is TRBJ2-5; no clear D gene. CDR3 nucleotides: TGTGCCAGCAGCCTAGGAACTTACGAGACCCAGTACTTC. It codes for CASSLGTYETQYF.